The 20 T cell receptor beta chains below were found in one sample sequenced in a study of T cell responses to AZD1222 COVID-19 vaccine. Measured with immunoSEQ multiplex PCR; TCRdb has only the in-frame clones, and not every one. The sample carries some 120,000 clones, roughly 85% recorded once. The specimen comprised peripheral blood, sampled 28 days after the second AZD1222 dose. These receptors were collected from an adult who received the AZD1222 COVID-19 vaccine.

The J gene is TRBJ1-2, the V gene TRBV28, with D perhaps TRBD1 (6 bases). This CDR3 is 17 amino acids long. Looked up from germline, CDR1 is MDHEN and CDR2 is SYDVKM. V was shortened by 6 bases and J by 2 bases, with 22 bases between the two germline ends. CDR3 nucleotide sequence: TGTGCCAGCAGGCCCGGCGCCGAGACAGGTGCGAACTATGGCTACACCTTC. Encoded protein: CASRPGAETGANYGYTF.

In its sample, this clone was seen once. The rearrangement joins TRBV19 to TRBJ2-5; TRBD2 aligns across 15 bases. This CDR3 contains 19 residues. The germline V gene encodes CDR1 LNHDA and CDR2 SQIVND (reference sequence). V lost 5 bases, J lost 5 bases, and 15 bases stayed unmatched. The CDR3 protein is CASSPRPLGLAGGRETQYF. CDR3 in DNA: TGTGCCAGTAGTCCTCGACCCTTGGGACTAGCGGGGGGCCGGGAGACCCAGTACTTC.

The genes are TRBV5-1 and TRBJ1-5; possibly TRBD1 for D (5 bases). The ends were cut back, 4 bases at V and 6 bases at J, with 14 bases in the middle. This CDR3 region has 14 residues. CDR1 and CDR2 from the germline V gene are SGHRS and YFSETQ. The DNA for the CDR3 is TGCGCCAGCAGCCCGGGAGGGGTAGGTCAGCCCCAGCATTTT. Encoded protein: CASSPGGVGQPQHF.

The rearrangement uses TRBV15 and TRBJ2-3; D uncertain. V lost 0 bases and J 4 bases, leaving 8 bases between the germline ends. CDR3 size: 14 residues. Looked up from germline, CDR1 is LNHNV and CDR2 is YYDKDF (reference sequence). The CDR3 loop reads CATSRDVVADTQYF. As DNA, the CDR3 is TGTGCCACCAGCAGAGATGTTGTGGCAGATACGCAGTATTTT.

This clone showed up just once. The V gene is TRBV5-5, the J gene TRBJ1-2; 10 positions agree with TRBD1. CDR1 SGHKS and CDR2 YYEKEE come from the germline V gene (reference sequence). The V gene end was trimmed by 4 bases and the J gene end by 3 bases; junction bases not matched to a gene: 9. This CDR3 is 16 amino acids long. CDR3 in amino acids: CASSMDRGYEYYGYTF. The DNA of the CDR3 is TGTGCCAGCAGCATGGACAGGGGGTACGAGTACTATGGCTACACCTTC.

V gene TRBV7-9 combines with J gene TRBJ1-5; TRBD1 might be the D (6 bases). The germline V gene has CDR1 SEHNR and CDR2 FQNEAQ (reference sequence). Trimming took off 4 bases at V and 4 bases at J, with 8 bases between the two ends. The CDR3 consists of 13 residues. The CDR3 sequence is CASSSTGNQPQHF. The DNA of the CDR3 is TGTGCCAGCAGCTCTACAGGGAATCAGCCCCAGCATTTT.

V is TRBV5-4 and J is TRBJ1-1; D not resolved. V was pared by 2 bases and J by 2 bases, with 7 bases between. CDR1 is SGHNT and CDR2 is YYREEE in the germline V gene (reference sequence). This CDR3 spans 13 amino acids. DNA of the CDR3: TGTGCCAGCAGCTTACTAATAAACACTGAAGCTTTCTTT. It translates to CASSLLINTEAFF.

The V call is TRBV7-2, the J call TRBJ2-2, with a weak D call TRBD2 (5 bases). V shed 2 bases and J shed 0 bases, with 10 bases lying between them. Germline V lookup: CDR1 SGHTA, CDR2 FQGNSA. This CDR3 has 16 amino acids. The CDR3 DNA reads TGTGCCAGCAGCTTAACTAGAGCTACGAACACCGGGGAGCTGTTTTTT. This translates into CASSLTRATNTGELFF.

The rearrangement uses TRBV7-9 and TRBJ2-3; 7 bases match TRBD2. This CDR3 has 16 amino acids. Losses at the gene ends were 5 bases for V and 0 bases for J; bases not matched to a gene: 8. Germline V CDR1 and CDR2: SEHNR, FQNEAQ (reference sequence). CDR3 bases: TGTGCCAGCAGCGAAACCTGGGACTATAGCACAGATACGCAGTATTTT. This encodes CASSETWDYSTDTQYF.

The rearrangement links TRBV30 to TRBJ1-1, with D uncertain. Looked up from germline, CDR1 is GTSNPN and CDR2 is SVGIG (reference sequence). The CDR3 spans 14 residues. The ends were cut back, 2 bases at V and 11 bases at J, with 21 bases in the middle. Here the CDR3 reads CAWSPGKQSLGAFF. The CDR3 nucleotides are TGTGCCTGGAGTCCCGGGAAACAAAGCCTAGGGGCTTTCTTT.

The chain uses TRBV5-4 and TRBJ2-1; 12 bases are shared with TRBD2. CDR1 is SGHNT and CDR2 is YYREEE in the germline V gene (reference sequence). This CDR3 region has 16 residues. The J segment lost 5 bases and the V segment lost 4 bases, leaving 7 bases of the junction unmatched. CDR3 DNA: TGTGCCAGCAGCCCCGCGCTAGCGGGGGGGCACAATGAGCAGTTCTTC. Protein product: CASSPALAGGHNEQFF.

This clone was detected once. The chain combines TRBV30 with TRBJ2-4; D gene uncertain. The CDR3 contains 14 residues. Per the germline V gene, CDR1 is GTSNPN and CDR2 is SVGIG (reference sequence). The germline V and J ends were trimmed by 4 bases and 4 bases, with 14 bases remaining between them. The CDR3 DNA follows: TGTGCCTGGACCCCAAAATCAGGAAAAAACATTCAGTACTTC. Translated: CAWTPKSGKNIQYF.

The chain has TRBV28 and TRBJ1-2, with a possible D match to TRBD1 (5 bases). Between the trimmed V and J ends, which lost 2 bases and 3 bases, there was a span of 10 bases. The CDR3 runs to 14 residues. Germline V gives CDR1 MDHEN, CDR2 SYDVKM. CDR3 in DNA: TGTGCCAGCAGTTTAACTGGGGCAGACTATGGCTACACCTTC. Its translation is CASSLTGADYGYTF.

This chain joins TRBV7-9 and TRBJ1-5; no firm D call. The CDR3 totals 13 residues. V shed 2 bases and J shed 7 bases, with 9 bases lying between them. Per germline, CDR1 SEHNR and CDR2 FQNEAQ (reference sequence). The CDR3 bases are TGTGCCAGCAGCTTACTAGGTTACCAGCCCCAGCATTTT. Translating gives CASSLLGYQPQHF.

Comments on this clone: Other DNA variants within this sample encode the same CDR3. In nucleotides, the CDR3 is TGTGCCAGCAGTTACTCGTCTGTGAACACTGAAGCTTTCTTT. Encoded protein: CASSYSSVNTEAFF. This chain links TRBV6-5 with TRBJ1-1; D remains ambiguous. The CDR3 covers 14 residues. Trimming pared 0 bases from V and 0 bases from J, leaving 5 bases between. Per germline, CDR1 MNHEY and CDR2 SVGAGI.

A single count supports this clone. J is TRBJ2-1 and V is TRBV19; D is unresolved. In germline, CDR1 is LNHDA, CDR2 SQIVND (reference sequence). V lost 5 bases and J lost 9, with 14 bases in between. CDR3 size: 13 residues. The CDR3 protein is CASSPTVGPEQFF. DNA of the CDR3: TGTGCCAGTAGTCCTACCGTGGGCCCTGAGCAGTTCTTC. The whole variable domain, remainder taken from reference TRBV19 and TRBJ2-1, is DGGITQSPKYLFRKEGQNVTLSCEQNLNHDAMYWYRQDPGQGLRLIYYSQIVNDFQKGDIAEGYSVSREKKESFPLTVTSAQKNPTAFYLCASSPTVGPEQFFGPGTRLTVL.

This clone occurred once. The chain recombines TRBV29-1 with TRBJ2-7; D may be TRBD1 (6 bases). The germline gives CDR1 SQVTM, CDR2 ANQGSEA. V was trimmed by 6 bases and J by 1 base, leaving 13 bases between them. This CDR3 has 13 amino acids. The DNA of the CDR3 is TGCAGCGTCGCCAGGGGCCAATCCTACGAGCAGTACTTC. Protein product: CSVARGQSYEQYF.

This clone was recorded only once. V is TRBV3-1 (or the pseudogene TRBV3-2) and J is TRBJ1-6; D might be TRBD1 (6 bases). Trimming took 1 base from V and 9 from J, leaving 13 bases between them. Germline CDR1 LGHDT, CDR2 YNNKEL (reference sequence). The CDR3 totals 15 residues. The CDR3 DNA reads as TGTGCCAGCAGCCAAGCCAGGGGTGGGGTTTCACCCCTCCACTTT. It specifies CASSQARGGVSPLHF.

The rearrangement links TRBV3-1 (or the pseudogene TRBV3-2) to TRBJ1-2; D uncertain. The germline CDR1 and CDR2 sequences are LGHDT and YNNKEL (reference sequence). The CDR3 is made up of 15 amino acids. Trimming took off 4 bases at V and 8 bases at J, with 20 bases between the two ends. In nucleotides, the CDR3 is TGTGCCAGCAGCCTCCTCAGGACGATTGATTCCGGCTACACCTTC. This gives the protein CASSLLRTIDSGYTF.

The gene calls are TRBV10-2 and TRBJ1-2; tentative D call: TRBD1 (6 bases). Trimming took 6 bases from V and 7 from J, leaving 12 bases between them. The CDR3 sequence is 12 residues long. The germline gives CDR1 WSHSY, CDR2 SAAADI. The CDR3 DNA is TGCGCCAGCAGGGGGGCAGGCGGTGGCTACACCTTC. It translates to CASRGAGGGYTF.